This T cell receptor beta chain appears in the sequencing data of a study of PD-L1 blockade in urothelial cancer. This CDR3 contains 15 residues. In germline, CDR1 is SGDLS, CDR2 YYNGEE. Trimming stripped 4 bases from V and 2 bases from J, with 15 bases between. Time point in this sample: pretreatment peripheral blood. Only in-frame clones appear in the TCRdb table, and some are missing; sequencing was by immunoSEQ multiplex PCR. The profile shows about 79,000 clones, approximately 84% of them singletons. This clonotype was obtained from a man aged 55 to 70 with urothelial cancer. The sample in question was PBMCs, obtained around atezolizumab (anti-PD-L1) treatment. The J gene is TRBJ2-5, the V gene TRBV9; D might be TRBD2 (7 bases). CDR3 sequence: CASSPEGGAQETQYF. Written as DNA, the CDR3 is TGTGCCAGCAGCCCCGAGGGGGGGGCGCAAGAGACCCAGTACTTC.